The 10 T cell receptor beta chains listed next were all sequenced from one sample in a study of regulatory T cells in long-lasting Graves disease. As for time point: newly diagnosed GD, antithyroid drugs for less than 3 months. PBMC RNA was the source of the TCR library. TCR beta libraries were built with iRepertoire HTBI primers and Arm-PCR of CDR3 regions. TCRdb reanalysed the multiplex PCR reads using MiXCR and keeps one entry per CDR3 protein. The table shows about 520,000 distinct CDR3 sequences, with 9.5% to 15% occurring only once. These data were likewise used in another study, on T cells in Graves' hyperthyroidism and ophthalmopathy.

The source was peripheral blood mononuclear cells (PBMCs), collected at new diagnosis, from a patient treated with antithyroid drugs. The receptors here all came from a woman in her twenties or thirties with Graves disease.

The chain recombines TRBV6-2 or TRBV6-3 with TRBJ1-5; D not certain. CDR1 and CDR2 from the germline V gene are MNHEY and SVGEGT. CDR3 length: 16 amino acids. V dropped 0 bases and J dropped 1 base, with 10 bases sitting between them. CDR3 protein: CASSYSPGASNQPQHF. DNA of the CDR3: TGTGCCAGCAGTTACTCGCCAGGTGCCAGCAATCAGCCCCAGCATTTT.

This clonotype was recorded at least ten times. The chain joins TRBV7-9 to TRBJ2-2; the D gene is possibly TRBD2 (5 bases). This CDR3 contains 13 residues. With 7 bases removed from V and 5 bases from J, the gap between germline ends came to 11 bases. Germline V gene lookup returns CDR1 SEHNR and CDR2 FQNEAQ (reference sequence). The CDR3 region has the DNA TGTGCCAGCACTGGGCCGGGGACCGGGGAGCTGTTTTTT. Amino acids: CASTGPGTGELFF.

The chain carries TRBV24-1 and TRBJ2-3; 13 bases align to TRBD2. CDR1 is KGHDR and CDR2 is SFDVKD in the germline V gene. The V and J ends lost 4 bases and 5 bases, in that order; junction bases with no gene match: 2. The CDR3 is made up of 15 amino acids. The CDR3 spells CATSDGLAGVDTQYF. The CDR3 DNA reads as TGTGCCACCAGTGACGGACTAGCGGGAGTAGATACGCAGTATTTT.

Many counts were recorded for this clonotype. CDR3 in DNA: TGTGCCAGCAGCCAAGGAGGGCAGCAGTTCTTC. Encoded protein: CASSQGGQQFF. V usage is TRBV11-2 and J usage is TRBJ2-1; a weak D match, TRBD2 (6 bases). Deletions cut 5 bases from V and 11 bases from J, with 10 bases between. CDR1 and CDR2 from the germline V gene are SGHAT and FQNNGV. The CDR3 is 11 residues long.

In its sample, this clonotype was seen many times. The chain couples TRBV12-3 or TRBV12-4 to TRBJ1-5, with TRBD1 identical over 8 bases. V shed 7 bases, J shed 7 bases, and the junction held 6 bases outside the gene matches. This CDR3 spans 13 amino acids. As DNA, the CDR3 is TGTGCCAGCACAGGGGGCTTAAGGCAGCCCCAGCATTTT. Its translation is CASTGGLRQPQHF.

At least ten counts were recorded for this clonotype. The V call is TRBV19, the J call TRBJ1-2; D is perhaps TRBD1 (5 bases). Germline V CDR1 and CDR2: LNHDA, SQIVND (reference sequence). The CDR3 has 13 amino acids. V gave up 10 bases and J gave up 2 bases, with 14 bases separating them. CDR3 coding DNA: TGTGCCACAGGGACGTGGGTCAACTATGGCTACACCTTC. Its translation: CATGTWVNYGYTF.

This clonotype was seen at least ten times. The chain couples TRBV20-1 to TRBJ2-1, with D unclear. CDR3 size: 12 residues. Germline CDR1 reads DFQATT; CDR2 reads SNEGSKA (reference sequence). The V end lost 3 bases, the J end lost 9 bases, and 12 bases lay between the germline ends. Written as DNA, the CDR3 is TGCAGTGCTAGCGCCCTTTTAGTTGAGCAGTTCTTC. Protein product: CSASALLVEQFF.

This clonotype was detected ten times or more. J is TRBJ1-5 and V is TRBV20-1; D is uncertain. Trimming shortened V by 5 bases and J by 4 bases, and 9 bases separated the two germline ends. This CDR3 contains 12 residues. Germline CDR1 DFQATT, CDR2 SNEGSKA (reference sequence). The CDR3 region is CSACSGNQPQHF. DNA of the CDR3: TGCAGTGCTTGTTCAGGAAATCAGCCCCAGCATTTT.

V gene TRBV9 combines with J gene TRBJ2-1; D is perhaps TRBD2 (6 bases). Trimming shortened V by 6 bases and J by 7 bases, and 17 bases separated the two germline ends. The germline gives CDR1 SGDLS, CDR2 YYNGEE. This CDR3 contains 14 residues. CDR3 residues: CASNLAPRMNEQFF. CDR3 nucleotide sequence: TGTGCCAGCAACCTAGCGCCCCGGATGAATGAGCAGTTCTTC.

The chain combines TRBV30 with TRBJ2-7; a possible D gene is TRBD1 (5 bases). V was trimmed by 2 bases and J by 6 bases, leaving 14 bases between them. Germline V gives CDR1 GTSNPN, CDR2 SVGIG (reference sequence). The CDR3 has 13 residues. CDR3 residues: CAWSPALGLEQYF. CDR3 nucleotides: TGTGCCTGGAGTCCAGCGCTGGGGCTCGAGCAGTACTTC.